The 12 T cell receptor beta chains presented below share a single source sample, sequenced in a study of Graves' ophthalmopathy and Graves' hyperthyroidism. RNA served as the template for amplifying TCR beta CDR3 regions. First-round RT-PCR relied on HTBI primers, and a second-round multiplex PCR came next. One entry per CDR3 protein, called by TCRdb with MiXCR from the multiplex PCR reads. Of around 1.1 million distinct CDR3 sequences listed, about 38% were seen once; the top ten hold 11%. Material: peripheral blood or thyroid tissue (not recorded which). These receptors all come from an adult man with Graves' hyperthyroidism.

This clonotype was counted only a few times. The chain couples TRBV7-8 to TRBJ2-7; D is perhaps TRBD2 (7 bases). Germline V gene lookup returns CDR1 SGHVS and CDR2 FQNEAQ. CDR3 size: 16 residues. V gave up 0 bases and J gave up 0 bases, with 12 bases separating them. The CDR3 loop is CASSLAGRTVSYEQYF. In DNA, the CDR3 is TGTGCCAGCAGCTTAGCCGGGAGGACAGTCTCCTACGAGCAGTACTTC.

The sample holds many counts of this clonotype. The J gene is TRBJ1-2, the V gene TRBV12-3 or TRBV12-4; D uncertain. The CDR3 is made up of 13 amino acids. V was clipped by 1 base and J by 7 bases, with 10 bases between them. The chain's CDR3 is CASSLGSVSGYTF. The CDR3 DNA reads as TGTGCCAGCAGTTTAGGCAGTGTAAGTGGCTACACCTTC.

This clonotype came up many times. The chain links TRBV29-1 to TRBJ2-7; 10 nucleotides agree with TRBD1. Germline CDR1 SQVTM, CDR2 ANQGSEA. Trimming at V came to 7 bases and at J to 2 bases, leaving 2 bases not matched to a gene. The CDR3 spans 12 residues. The CDR3 bases are TGCAGCGCCGGGACAGGGGCCTACGAGCAGTACTTC. Translated: CSAGTGAYEQYF.

In DNA form, the CDR3 reads TGTGCCATCAGTGAGTCAGGGGGCGGGGAGACCCAGTACTTC. Amino acids: CAISESGGGETQYF. This rearrangement joins TRBV10-3 to TRBJ2-5; TRBD1 matches 7 bases. The germline V gene has CDR1 ENHRY and CDR2 SYGVKD. Trimming took 0 bases from V and 5 from J; bases not matched to a gene: 3. This CDR3 has 14 amino acids.

The chain employs TRBV25-1 and TRBJ1-1, with a weak D call TRBD1 (5 bases). The CDR3 sequence is 15 residues long. Looked up from germline, CDR1 is MGHDK and CDR2 is SYGVNS. Between the trimmed V and J ends, which lost 6 bases and 4 bases, there was a span of 18 bases. CDR3 loop: CASSPTGEGITEAFF. CDR3 nucleotide sequence: TGTGCCAGCAGCCCGACCGGGGAGGGGATCACTGAAGCTTTCTTT.

There are many counts of this clonotype. This chain uses TRBV19 with TRBJ2-7; 10 bases line up with TRBD2. CDR3 length: 15 amino acids. Germline CDR1 is LNHDA and CDR2 is SQIVND (reference sequence). With 6 bases clipped from V and 2 bases from J, the junction kept 7 bases outside the gene matches. The CDR3 coding sequence is TGTGCCAGTAGACGACTAGCGGGTGAAACCTACGAGCAGTACTTC. This sequence encodes CASRRLAGETYEQYF.

In its sample, this clonotype was seen many times. This chain links TRBV19 with TRBJ1-5, with D possibly TRBD1 on 5 matching bases. This CDR3 contains 14 residues. Germline-derived CDR1 and CDR2 are LNHDA and SQIVND (reference sequence). Trimming removed 4 bases at V and 1 base at J, with 8 bases between. CDR3 protein: CASSTDNSNQPQHF. In DNA form, the CDR3 reads TGTGCCAGTAGTACGGACAACAGCAATCAGCCCCAGCATTTT.

This clonotype occurred many times. The gene calls are TRBV10-3 and TRBJ2-7; D is ambiguous. Germline lookup yields CDR1 ENHRY and CDR2 SYGVKD. Trimming cost V 8 bases and J 6 bases, with 14 bases left between them. The CDR3 covers 12 residues. In DNA, the CDR3 is TGTGCCATCGGGAAGGGTTCGAGCGAGCAGTACTTC. This codes for CAIGKGSSEQYF.

About this clonotype: This may arise from a read error, as a much more abundant clone is one base away. The chain combines TRBV7-9 with TRBJ1-1, with TRBD1 matching over 7 bases. From germline, CDR1 is SEHNR and CDR2 FQNEAQ (reference sequence). The CDR3 is made up of 12 amino acids. CDR3 in DNA: TGTACCAGCAACCCAGGGGGCACTGAAGCTTTCTTT. It is translated as CTSNPGGTEAFF.

Here the CDR3 DNA reads TGCGCCAGCAGCCCGGGGACAGCCAAGGGTGGCTACACCTTC. Amino acid sequence: CASSPGTAKGGYTF. This sequence joins TRBV5-1 and TRBJ1-2; 7 nucleotides match TRBD1. Trimming took 4 bases from V and 7 from J; bases not matched to a gene: 10. This CDR3 has 14 amino acids. The germline gives CDR1 SGHRS, CDR2 YFSETQ.

This clonotype was seen many times. V and J are TRBV25-1 and TRBJ2-3, with D perhaps matching TRBD1 or TRBD2 (5 bases each). Germline V gene data show CDR1 as MGHDK and CDR2 as SYGVNS. This CDR3 has 15 residues. V shed 3 bases and J shed 0 bases, with 10 bases lying between them. The chain's CDR3 is CASSDGTASTDTQYF. The DNA for the CDR3 is TGTGCCAGCAGTGATGGGACGGCAAGCACAGATACGCAGTATTTT.

This clonotype was seen a few times. This chain joins TRBV20-1 and TRBJ2-5; TRBD1 agrees at 7 bases. Germline V lookup: CDR1 DFQATT, CDR2 SNEGSKA (reference sequence). V was clipped by 6 bases and J by 0 bases; unmatched bases: 13. This CDR3 comprises 16 residues. Here the CDR3 DNA reads TGCAGTGCATTGCCACAGGGGTGGGAGTACCAAGAGACCCAGTACTTC. Translation: CSALPQGWEYQETQYF.